The source of this T cell receptor beta chain is a study of blood T cell repertoires in COVID-19. The overall study: Acute and convalescent COVID-19 samples came from the United States, Italy and Spain. PBMCs, B-cell-depleted T cells, or T cells were the source of the cDNA or gDNA that made up the material.

Germline V gives CDR1 MNHEY, CDR2 SVGAGI. The CDR3 is made up of 13 amino acids. The V end lost 4 bases, the J end lost 7 bases, and 11 bases lay between the germline ends. Profiling relied on immunoSEQ multiplex PCR, and the TCRdb table lists in-frame clones only, not all of them. This table has under 250,000 clones, roughly nine tenths appearing once. Which cohort a participant joined came from the clinical history participants gave. The source is a woman in her 30s with acute COVID-19. The sequenced sample consisted of PBMCs or T cells enriched from blood (not recorded which). The chain links TRBV6-5 to TRBJ1-5, with D possibly TRBD1 on 6 matching bases. CDR3 protein: CASSSVRGQPQHF. CDR3 sequence (DNA): TGTGCCAGCAGTTCCGTCAGGGGACAGCCCCAGCATTTT.